This is a list of T cell receptor beta chains from one sample in a study of OX40 agonist ivuxolimab in advanced cancers. Method: immunoSEQ multiplex PCR; TCRdb's copy keeps in-frame clones and lacks some. The sample shows some 74,000 clones, 88% of them seen only once. The starting material was CD4+ or CD8+ T cells sorted from blood, obtained in a trial of the OX40 agonist ivuxolimab. All receptors come from an adult with an advanced solid tumor such as melanoma, head and neck, liver or kidney cancer. The CDR3 runs from the conserved cysteine through the conserved F or W. D genes are given only for firm matches. Clone size is stated in some rows and not others, as once, few, many or a class when expanded.

J: TRBJ2-7
V: TRBV6-6
D: .
size: .
CDR3: CASKPSGGGPNEQYF
DNA: TGTGCCAGCAAGCCCTCAGGGGGAGGGCCTAACGAGCAGTACTTC

J: TRBJ2-7
V: TRBV7-2
D: .
size: .
CDR3: CASSLRPPGSNNEQYF
DNA: TGTGCCAGCAGCTTGAGGCCTCCGGGGAGTAATAACGAGCAGTACTTC

J: TRBJ2-3
V: TRBV27
D: TRBD2
size: .
CDR3: CASSSPRGSGGFSSTDTQYF
DNA: TGTGCCAGCAGTTCCCCTAGGGGGAGCGGGGGGTTTTCTAGCACAGATACGCAGTATTTT

J: TRBJ1-2
V: TRBV19
D: .
size: .
CDR3: CASSETTYDGYTF
DNA: TGTGCCAGTAGTGAAACAACCTATGATGGCTACACCTTC

J: TRBJ1-1
V: TRBV15
D: .
size: .
CDR3: CATSRDNNPTLGTEAFF
DNA: TGTGCCACCAGCAGAGATAATAATCCTACGTTGGGCACTGAAGCTTTCTTT

J: TRBJ1-1
V: TRBV5-4
D: .
size: once
CDR3: CASSLALGPGNSEAFF
DNA: TGTGCCAGCAGCTTGGCCTTGGGTCCGGGGAACTCTGAAGCTTTCTTT

J: TRBJ2-7
V: TRBV7-2
D: .
size: once
CDR3: CASSLSTDSYEQYF
DNA: TGTGCCAGCAGCTTATCGACAGACTCCTACGAGCAGTACTTC

J: TRBJ2-7
V: TRBV28
D: .
size: .
CDR3: CASSLTWRDTSSGEQYF
DNA: TGTGCCAGCAGTTTAACATGGCGGGACACCTCTAGCGGCGAGCAGTACTTC

J: TRBJ1-1
V: TRBV29-1
D: TRBD1
size: .
CDR3: CSVEDPTHRGKTFF
DNA: TGCAGCGTTGAAGATCCCACCCACAGGGGGAAGACTTTCTTT

J: TRBJ2-7
V: TRBV11-3
D: .
size: .
CDR3: CASSPGLSYEQYF
DNA: TGTGCCAGCAGCCCGGGACTTTCCTACGAGCAGTACTTC

J: TRBJ1-2
V: TRBV2
D: TRBD1
size: .
CDR3: CASSPEQGDYGYTF
DNA: TGTGCCAGCAGTCCTGAACAGGGGGACTATGGCTACACCTTC

J: TRBJ2-1
V: TRBV5-4
D: .
size: .
CDR3: CASSRGLYNEQFF
DNA: TGTGCCAGCAGCCGGGGGCTTTACAATGAGCAGTTCTTC

J: TRBJ1-2
V: TRBV7-9
D: .
size: .
CDR3: CASSLGAGYTF
DNA: TGTGCCAGCAGCTTAGGTGCTGGCTACACCTTC

J: TRBJ2-2
V: TRBV4-1
D: TRBD1
size: once
CDR3: CASSPRDRGNTGELFF
DNA: TGCGCCAGCAGCCCCCGGGACAGGGGTAACACCGGGGAGCTGTTTTTT

J: TRBJ2-6
V: TRBV5-1
D: TRBD2
size: .
CDR3: CASQAGLVTGANVLTF
DNA: TGCGCCAGTCAAGCGGGACTAGTTACTGGGGCCAACGTCCTGACTTTC

J: TRBJ2-2
V: TRBV19
D: TRBD2
size: .
CDR3: CASNRGSTGELFF
DNA: TGTGCCAGTAACCGCGGGAGTACCGGGGAGCTGTTTTTT

J: TRBJ2-5
V: TRBV18
D: .
size: .
CDR3: CASSPPPARETQYF
DNA: TGTGCCAGCTCACCACCGCCCGCAAGGGAGACCCAGTACTTC

J: TRBJ1-1
V: TRBV11-1
D: .
size: .
CDR3: CASSLQGNTEAFF
DNA: TGTGCCAGCAGCTTGCAGGGGAACACTGAAGCTTTCTTT

J: TRBJ2-3
V: TRBV7-8
D: .
size: .
CDR3: CASSTGTTTLGADTQYF
DNA: TGTGCCAGCAGCACCGGGACGACCACCTTAGGGGCAGATACGCAGTATTTT

J: TRBJ1-1
V: TRBV7-9
D: TRBD1
size: once
CDR3: CASSTGVVGKNTEAFF
DNA: TGTGCCAGCAGCACAGGGGTTGTGGGGAAGAACACTGAAGCTTTCTTT

J: TRBJ2-1
V: TRBV18
D: .
size: .
CDR3: CASSPDEVTYNEQFF
DNA: TGTGCCAGCTCACCGGACGAGGTCACCTACAATGAGCAGTTCTTC

J: TRBJ2-5
V: TRBV5-1
D: TRBD2
size: .
CDR3: CASSFTGGGETQYF
DNA: TGCGCCAGCAGCTTCACGGGAGGGGGGGAGACCCAGTACTTC

J: TRBJ1-2
V: TRBV6-1
D: .
size: .
CDR3: CASSLTRGGYGYTF
DNA: TGTGCCAGCAGCCTCACCAGGGGAGGCTATGGCTACACCTTC

J: TRBJ2-5
V: TRBV5-4
D: .
size: .
CDR3: CASTVKGVRETQYF
DNA: TGTGCCAGCACCGTCAAGGGGGTTCGAGAGACCCAGTACTTC

J: TRBJ2-3
V: TRBV19
D: TRBD2
size: .
CDR3: CASSIIAGGSDTQYF
DNA: TGTGCCAGTAGTATAATAGCGGGAGGGTCAGATACGCAGTATTTT

J: TRBJ2-1
V: TRBV5-1
D: .
size: .
CDR3: CASSLQGNEYNEQFF
DNA: TGCGCCAGCAGCCTACAAGGGAATGAATACAATGAGCAGTTCTTC

J: TRBJ2-7
V: TRBV28
D: .
size: .
CDR3: CASSLLRQGRPREQYF
DNA: TGTGCCAGCAGTTTATTAAGGCAGGGAAGGCCTCGCGAGCAGTACTTC

J: TRBJ2-2
V: TRBV6-1
D: .
size: .
CDR3: CASSGHYTGELFF
DNA: TGTGCCAGCAGTGGACACTACACCGGGGAGCTGTTTTTT

J: TRBJ1-6
V: TRBV27
D: .
size: .
CDR3: CASSLSGVMGLKPLHF
DNA: TGTGCCAGCAGTTTATCGGGTGTAATGGGGCTCAAGCCCCTCCACTTT

J: TRBJ2-3
V: TRBV11-2
D: TRBD2
size: .
CDR3: CASSPRPGLSTDTQYF
DNA: TGTGCCAGCAGCCCCAGACCGGGACTATCCACAGATACGCAGTATTTT

J: TRBJ2-1
V: TRBV6-5
D: .
size: few
CDR3: CASSYAGPFVNEQFF
DNA: TGTGCCAGCAGTTACGCGGGGCCTTTCGTCAATGAGCAGTTCTTC

J: TRBJ2-1
V: TRBV18
D: TRBD2
size: .
CDR3: CASSGPSKGSPGGNEQFF
DNA: TGTGCCAGCTCAGGCCCGTCGAAAGGGAGTCCGGGGGGCAATGAGCAGTTCTTC

J: TRBJ2-1
V: TRBV6-6
D: .
size: .
CDR3: CASTNPRKGREFF
DNA: TGTGCCAGCACCAACCCACGTAAGGGGCGAGAGTTCTTC

J: TRBJ1-2
V: TRBV6-1
D: .
size: .
CDR3: CASSAVRADPDGYTF
DNA: TGTGCCAGCAGTGCAGTCCGGGCGGATCCGGATGGCTACACCTTC

J: TRBJ2-7
V: TRBV19
D: .
size: .
CDR3: CASTSRPPYEQYF
DNA: TGTGCCAGTACCTCTCGGCCTCCCTACGAGCAGTACTTC

J: TRBJ2-2
V: TRBV7-8
D: TRBD2
size: .
CDR3: CASSGGVAGSPRAGELFF
DNA: TGTGCCAGCAGCGGGGGGGTAGCGGGAAGCCCCAGGGCCGGGGAGCTGTTTTTT

J: TRBJ2-7
V: TRBV28
D: .
size: .
CDR3: CASSLRRLSQGKFHEQYF
DNA: TGTGCCAGCAGTTTAAGGCGGTTGAGTCAGGGAAAATTCCACGAGCAGTACTTC

J: TRBJ2-5
V: TRBV11-3
D: .
size: .
CDR3: CASSPQGETQYF
DNA: TGTGCCAGCAGCCCCCAGGGGGAGACCCAGTACTTC

J: TRBJ2-3
V: TRBV6-5
D: .
size: .
CDR3: CASTLPGADTQYF
DNA: TGTGCCAGCACCCTACCGGGAGCAGATACGCAGTATTTT

J: TRBJ2-7
V: TRBV7-3
D: .
size: .
CDR3: CASSTDEGEQYF
DNA: TGTGCCAGCAGCACGGACGAGGGCGAGCAGTACTTC

J: TRBJ2-4
V: TRBV2
D: .
size: .
CDR3: CASKEGGLAKNIQYF
DNA: TGTGCCAGCAAAGAGGGTGGATTAGCCAAAAACATTCAGTACTTC

J: TRBJ2-1
V: TRBV7-2
D: TRBD2
size: .
CDR3: CASSPQGLAGDEQFF
DNA: TGTGCCAGCAGCCCCCAAGGACTAGCAGGGGATGAGCAGTTCTTC

J: TRBJ2-5
V: TRBV5-6
D: .
size: .
CDR3: CASSNGETQYF
DNA: TGTGCCAGCAGCAACGGGGAGACCCAGTACTTC

J: TRBJ2-2
V: TRBV6-1
D: TRBD1
size: .
CDR3: CASSDLTGAGELFF
DNA: TGTGCCAGCAGTGACCTTACAGGGGCCGGGGAGCTGTTTTTT

J: TRBJ2-4
V: TRBV11-3
D: .
size: .
CDR3: CASSLGNSVAKNIQYF
DNA: TGTGCCAGCAGCTTAGGGAACAGTGTAGCCAAAAACATTCAGTACTTC

J: TRBJ2-3
V: TRBV5-6
D: TRBD1
size: .
CDR3: CASSPGQASTDTQYF
DNA: TGTGCCAGCAGCCCGGGACAGGCAAGCACAGATACGCAGTATTTT